This TCR beta chain originates from a study of T cell changes during pregnancy in multiple sclerosis. This CDR3 region has 15 residues. Germline V CDR1 and CDR2: SGHRS, YFSETQ. The V end was cut by 4 bases, the J end by 4 bases, with 15 bases between. Assay used: immunoSEQ multiplex PCR; TCRdb lists only in-frame clones, some missing. The table shows 80,000 to 130,000 clones, with about 94% occurring only once. The V call is TRBV5-1, the J call TRBJ2-1; the D gene is possibly TRBD2 (6 bases). The specimen comprised peripheral blood, sampled before pregnancy. This receptor was identified in a female donor with multiple sclerosis, enrolled in a pregnancy study. The CDR3, as DNA: TGCGCCAGCAGCGCCGCCGGGACTTCTTACAATGAGCAGTTCTTC. Amino acids: CASSAAGTSYNEQFF.